The 30 T cell receptor beta chains reported below all come from one sample, sequenced in a study of T cell responses to AZD1222 COVID-19 vaccine. Profiling relied on immunoSEQ multiplex PCR, and the TCRdb table lists in-frame clones only, not all of them. There are more than 75,000 clones in the sample; around nine tenths occur only once, and less than 9% lies in the top ten. The sequencing here drew on peripheral blood, taken 28 days after the second AZD1222 dose. These receptors came from an adult who received the AZD1222 COVID-19 vaccine.

CDR3 in DNA: TGTGCCACCAGTGACAAACACGGGAGGGCCGAGAATGAGCAGTTCTTC. This encodes CATSDKHGRAENEQFF. The chain recombines TRBV24-1 with TRBJ2-1, with TRBD2 identical over 8 bases. This CDR3 is built from 16 residues. The V gene's germline CDR1 is KGHDR and CDR2 SFDVKD. V dropped 4 bases and J dropped 7; count of bases not matched to a gene: 11.

The rearrangement joins TRBV6-5 to TRBJ2-7; 7 bases line up with TRBD2. The CDR3 spans 12 residues. Germline V gene data show CDR1 as MNHEY and CDR2 as SVGAGI. The junction had 9 bases not matched to a gene; V was cut back by 5 bases and J by 11 bases. DNA of the CDR3: TGTGCCAGCAGTAGCGGGGCCCCTTTGGAGTACTTC. Its translation: CASSSGAPLEYF.

The V gene is TRBV15, the J gene TRBJ2-4, with a possible D match to TRBD1 (5 bases). Germline lookup yields CDR1 LNHNV and CDR2 YYDKDF (reference sequence). The CDR3 covers 14 residues. V shed 3 bases and J shed 3 bases, with 9 bases lying between them. CDR3 protein: CATSRDTGKNIQYF. The CDR3 nucleotides read TGTGCCACCAGCAGGGACACTGGCAAAAACATTCAGTACTTC.

The chain is built from TRBV5-1 and TRBJ2-5; a weak D match, TRBD1 (6 bases). V was trimmed by 4 bases and J by 0 bases, leaving 10 bases between them. The V gene's germline CDR1 is SGHRS and CDR2 YFSETQ. This CDR3 has 14 residues. The CDR3 region has the DNA TGCGCCAGCAGCAAACAGGGCTACCAAGAGACCCAGTACTTC. Its translation: CASSKQGYQETQYF.

The chain combines TRBV28 with TRBJ1-5; 12 bases are a match to TRBD1. The CDR3 sequence is 18 residues long. The germline V gene encodes CDR1 MDHEN and CDR2 SYDVKM. V lost 0 bases to trimming and J lost 7 bases; unmatched junction nucleotides: 10. The CDR3 nucleotides are TGTGCCAGCAGTTTATGGATTGAGGGACAGGGGGCGAGCCAGCCCCAGCATTTT. Residues: CASSLWIEGQGASQPQHF.

V and J are TRBV7-6 and TRBJ2-7; D remains ambiguous. Trimming left V 0 bases short and J 4 bases short, with 7 bases between. The germline V gene has CDR1 SGHVS and CDR2 FNYEAQ. The CDR3 covers 13 residues. The CDR3 here is CASSLAVGYEQYF. The CDR3 coding sequence is TGTGCCAGCAGCTTAGCGGTGGGTTACGAGCAGTACTTC.

This clone was observed a handful of times. The gene calls are TRBV3-1 (or the pseudogene TRBV3-2) and TRBJ1-1, with D hard to call. The CDR3 has 14 residues. Between the trimmed V and J ends, which lost 5 bases and 0 bases, there was a span of 10 bases. The germline CDR1 and CDR2 sequences are LGHDT and YNNKEL (reference sequence). CDR3 nucleotides: TGTGCCAGCAGCGGGGTGGTCATGAACACTGAAGCTTTCTTT. Translating it yields CASSGVVMNTEAFF.

This chain uses TRBV4-1 with TRBJ2-1, with D possibly being TRBD1 (7 bases). Looked up from germline, CDR1 is MGHRA and CDR2 is YSYEKL. Between the trimmed V and J ends, which lost 1 base and 7 bases, there was a span of 20 bases. The CDR3 spans 17 residues. CDR3 in DNA: TGCGCCAGCAGCCAAGCGGTCTTACGCAGGGGGGAGAATGAGCAGTTCTTC. Its protein is CASSQAVLRRGENEQFF.

V gene TRBV7-9 combines with J gene TRBJ1-1; 7 nucleotides line up with TRBD1. With 5 bases clipped from V and 4 bases from J, the junction kept 7 bases outside the gene matches. CDR3 size: 14 residues. Germline CDR1 reads SEHNR; CDR2 reads FQNEAQ (reference sequence). CDR3 in DNA: TGTGCCAGCAGCCGAGGGGGCGCGGCCACTGAAGCTTTCTTT. This encodes CASSRGGAATEAFF.

The genes are TRBV5-6 and TRBJ2-1, with TRBD2 matching over 7 bases. With V trimmed by 0 bases and J by 5 bases, 2 bases remained unmatched. The CDR3 covers 14 residues. CDR1 and CDR2 (germline): SGHDT, YYEEEE. CDR3 nucleotides: TGTGCCAGCAGCTTGGGCGGGAGCAACAATGAGCAGTTCTTC. It yields the protein CASSLGGSNNEQFF.

The J gene is TRBJ1-1, the V gene TRBV10-2; 7 bases line up with TRBD1. This CDR3 has 13 amino acids. V lost 5 bases to trimming and J lost 4 bases; unmatched junction nucleotides: 4. Germline loops: CDR1 WSHSY, CDR2 SAAADI. For the CDR3, the DNA is TGCGCCAGCAGTATGACAGGGATCACTGAAGCTTTCTTT. Encoded protein: CASSMTGITEAFF.

This clone was picked up one time. The CDR3 reads CASTPTGSNQPQHF. The DNA of the CDR3 is TGTGCCAGTACCCCCACAGGGAGCAATCAGCCCCAGCATTTT. V gene TRBV19 combines with J gene TRBJ1-5; perhaps TRBD1 as D (6 bases). Trimming left V 7 bases short and J 1 base short, with 11 bases between. This CDR3 region has 14 residues. Germline V gene lookup returns CDR1 LNHDA and CDR2 SQIVND (reference sequence).

The genes are TRBV28 and TRBJ1-2, with a possible D match to TRBD1 (5 bases). Germline V gene data show CDR1 as MDHEN and CDR2 as SYDVKM. The CDR3 contains 13 residues. Trimming left V 8 bases short and J 3 bases short, with 13 bases between. The CDR3 DNA reads as TGTGCCAGCCGAACAGGCTTCGACTATGGCTACACCTTC. Amino acid sequence: CASRTGFDYGYTF.

The V and J genes are TRBV10-3 and TRBJ2-7; D call uncertain. CDR1 is ENHRY, CDR2 SYGVKD, per germline. The CDR3 has 11 residues. V was shortened by 3 bases and J by 3 bases, with 3 bases between the two germline ends. The CDR3 loop is CAISDIYEQYF. The CDR3 DNA sequence: TGTGCCATCAGTGACATCTACGAGCAGTACTTC.

A few counts support this clone. V is TRBV29-1 and J is TRBJ2-5, with D possibly TRBD2 on 6 matching bases. The CDR3 is 13 residues long. The V end was cut by 6 bases, the J end by 5 bases, with 16 bases between. Germline assignment: CDR1 SQVTM and CDR2 ANQGSEA. In DNA form, the CDR3 reads TGCAGCGTCGCGGGGAATGTGGGGGAGACCCAGTACTTC. Translation: CSVAGNVGETQYF.

This chain links TRBV11-1 with TRBJ2-1, with D unclear. The CDR3 has 16 amino acids. V lost 1 base to trimming and J lost 0 bases, with 10 bases between them. Germline V gives CDR1 SGHAT, CDR2 FQDESV (reference sequence). DNA of the CDR3: TGTGCCAGCAGCTTAGTATCCGTTTTCTCCTACAATGAGCAGTTCTTC. Amino acids: CASSLVSVFSYNEQFF.

This clone came up once. V and J are TRBV4-3 and TRBJ2-2, with 9 bases identical to TRBD1. The V gene's germline CDR1 is LGHNA and CDR2 YSLEER. J gave up 6 bases and V 3 bases, and 5 bases lay outside the gene matches. CDR3 size: 15 residues. CDR3 bases: TGCGCCAGCAGCCACACACAGGGGGCGGCCGGGGAGCTGTTTTTT. Translated: CASSHTQGAAGELFF.

The chain uses TRBV5-1 and TRBJ1-6; no clear D gene. Germline lookup yields CDR1 SGHRS and CDR2 YFSETQ. Trimming stripped 0 bases from V and 2 bases from J, with 9 bases between. This CDR3 has 16 residues. This CDR3 reads CASSLDSRPYNSPLHF. The CDR3 DNA reads as TGCGCCAGCAGCTTGGATTCGCGCCCCTATAATTCACCCCTCCACTTT. The full variable domain, completed using reference TRBV5-1 and TRBJ1-6, is KAGVTQTPRYLIKTRGQQVTLSCSPISGHRSVSWYQQTPGQGLQFLFEYFSETQRNKGNFPGRFSGRQFSNSRSEMNVSTLELGDSALYLCASSLDSRPYNSPLHFGNGTRLTVT.

The chain is built from TRBV11-3 and TRBJ2-2; D not resolved. Germline lookup yields CDR1 SGHNT and CDR2 YENEEA. Deletions cut 5 bases from V and 1 base from J, with 8 bases between. The CDR3 spans 14 residues. CDR3 in amino acids: CASSARGNTGELFF. The CDR3 DNA sequence: TGTGCCAGCAGCGCCCGCGGGAACACCGGGGAGCTGTTTTTT. The complete variable domain, with remaining parts taken from reference TRBV11-3 and TRBJ2-2, reads EAGVVQSPRYKIIEKKQPVAFWCNPISGHNTLYWYLQNLGQGPELLIRYENEEAVDDSQLPKDRFSAERLKGVDSTLKIQPAELGDSAVYLCASSARGNTGELFFGEGSRLTVL.

This sequence joins TRBV6-5 and TRBJ2-7; D is perhaps TRBD2 (6 bases). Between the trimmed V and J ends, which lost 0 bases and 4 bases, there was a span of 16 bases. Germline V gene lookup returns CDR1 MNHEY and CDR2 SVGAGI. CDR3 length: 16 residues. CDR3 sequence (DNA): TGTGCCAGCAGTTACTCGAGGGACTTCCAGCCGTACGAGCAGTACTTC. Residues: CASSYSRDFQPYEQYF.

The J gene is TRBJ2-7, the V gene TRBV27; the D gene is possibly TRBD2 (7 bases). Germline V gene lookup returns CDR1 MNHEY and CDR2 SMNVEV (reference sequence). The CDR3 has 16 residues. Trimming left V 6 bases short and J 3 bases short, with 21 bases between. Here the CDR3 reads CASSSSAGASGYEQYF. The CDR3 DNA follows: TGTGCCAGCAGCTCCTCCGCGGGGGCTAGCGGCTACGAGCAGTACTTC.

V usage is TRBV29-1 and J usage is TRBJ1-1; the match to TRBD1 covers 8 bases. The CDR3 contains 13 residues. The germline V gene has CDR1 SQVTM and CDR2 ANQGSEA. Losses at the gene ends were 4 bases for V and 2 bases for J; bases not matched to a gene: 3. The CDR3 region is CSVAQGANTEAFF. DNA of the CDR3: TGCAGCGTTGCCCAGGGGGCTAACACTGAAGCTTTCTTT.

This clone is a singleton in its sample. This sequence joins TRBV9 and TRBJ1-2; 8 bases fit TRBD1. Germline lookup yields CDR1 SGDLS and CDR2 YYNGEE. This CDR3 region has 15 residues. The V segment lost 3 bases and the J segment 0 bases; nucleotides outside the gene matches: 4. The CDR3 DNA is TGTGCCAGCAGCGCCGGGACAGGCGCTAACTATGGCTACACCTTC. Translation gives CASSAGTGANYGYTF.

The rearrangement joins TRBV28 to TRBJ2-5; 9 bases match TRBD2. The V gene's germline CDR1 is MDHEN and CDR2 SYDVKM. The CDR3 totals 19 residues. Trimming at V came to 8 bases and at J to 5 bases, leaving 24 bases not matched to a gene. The CDR3 nucleotides read TGTGCCAGCCTACGGCTGGGGATGGGGCGGGAGGGCCTTTGGGAGACCCAGTACTTC. Residues: CASLRLGMGREGLWETQYF.

This chain links TRBV2 with TRBJ2-1, with D hard to call. This CDR3 contains 14 residues. The germline gives CDR1 SNHLY, CDR2 FYNNEI. V gave up 4 bases and J gave up 0 bases, with 7 bases separating them. The CDR3, as DNA: TGTGCCAGCAGTGTCCGGAGCTCCTACAATGAGCAGTTCTTC. It is translated as CASSVRSSYNEQFF.

This clone was counted a few times. The chain has TRBV6-4 and TRBJ2-3, with 8 positions matching TRBD2. The CDR3 extends over 15 amino acids. Germline V gene sequence: CDR1 MRHNA, CDR2 SNTAGT. The trim removed 3 bases at V and 1 base at J, leaving 3 bases unmatched. The CDR3 bases are TGTGCCAGCAGTGAAGGAGCGGGAGGCACAGATACGCAGTATTTT. Translation gives CASSEGAGGTDTQYF.

The V and J genes are TRBV5-1 and TRBJ1-1, with 10 bases matching TRBD1. V was pared by 0 bases and J by 4 bases, with 6 bases of the junction left unmatched. The CDR3 sequence is 16 residues long. Germline CDR1 and CDR2: SGHRS and YFSETQ. The CDR3 bases are TGCGCCAGCAGCTTGGGACAGGGGGCTGGAGGCACTGAAGCTTTCTTT. Translation gives CASSLGQGAGGTEAFF.

This sequence joins TRBV7-2 and TRBJ2-3; no clear D. This CDR3 comprises 12 residues. The V gene's germline CDR1 is SGHTA and CDR2 FQGNSA. Trimming stripped 4 bases from V and 6 bases from J, with 8 bases between. The CDR3 DNA reads TGTGCCAGCAGCTCCTCTGCGGATACGCAGTATTTT. Residues: CASSSSADTQYF.

The chain has TRBV19 and TRBJ1-5; possibly TRBD1 for D (6 bases). From germline, CDR1 is LNHDA and CDR2 SQIVND (reference sequence). Trimming cost V 7 bases and J 4 bases, with 14 bases left between them. CDR3 length: 14 residues. The CDR3 region is CASTKTGPNQPQHF. In DNA form, the CDR3 reads TGTGCCAGTACTAAGACAGGTCCTAATCAGCCCCAGCATTTT.

This clone was detected a few times. The chain recombines TRBV18 with TRBJ1-2, with D unresolved. From germline, CDR1 is KGHSH and CDR2 LQKENI. CDR3 length equals 14 residues. Trimming left V 2 bases short and J 1 base short, with 8 bases between. In nucleotides, the CDR3 is TGTGCCAGCTCACCAGATTTAATTAACTATGGCTACACCTTC. It yields the protein CASSPDLINYGYTF. Using reference TRBV18 and TRBJ1-2 for the parts outside the CDR3, the full variable domain is NAGVMQNPRHLVRRRGQEARLRCSPMKGHSHVYWYRQLPEEGLKFMVYLQKENIIDESGMPKERFSAEFPKEGPSILRIQQVVRGDSAAYFCASSPDLINYGYTFGSGTRLTVV.